The subject of this entry is one TCR beta chain. Its target is not known. This may be a read error, as it is one base from a much larger clone. These data come from a study of T cell repertoires in cytomegalovirus infection. Study context: Peptides in the study included HLA-C-restricted and HLA-B-restricted CMV epitopes. Based on public TCR beta signatures, there were indications of CMV infection and of a matching HLA type. General study findings and limits: Public TCR beta family frequency separated CMV-and-HLA carriers, including in an independent cohort.

TCRdb itself ran the reads through MiXCR, one entry per CDR3 protein. The top ten clones hold around 14% of a sample with 750,000 to 950,000 distinct CDR3 sequences, 25% to 35% of them seen once. This receptor was taken from a human donor in good health (CMV status not recorded). Some clones in this sample may be carry-over from other donors' samples. The sequencing here drew on cultured CD8+ T cells from PBMCs, taken from culture after CMV antigen stimulation.

DNA of the CDR3: TGTGCCGGCAGTTTGGGCCACTATGGCTACACCTTC. Translation: CAGSLGHYGYTF. V is TRBV12-3 or TRBV12-4 and J is TRBJ1-2; D is undetermined. The CDR3 covers 12 residues.